The 14 T cell receptor beta chains below come from one sample, sequenced in a study of B cell selection in AIRE deficiency. Sorted regulatory T cells were CD4-positive, CD25-high and CD127-low or negative. Clones were read by immunoSEQ multiplex PCR, and TCRdb kept only the in-frame ones, dropping some. The data show roughly 24,000 clones, about 90% seen once. Input material: CD4+CD25+ Tregs sorted from PBMCs. These TCRs come from a human donor in good health.

The gene calls are TRBV7-2 and TRBJ1-2; D ambiguous. V lost 5 bases, J lost 1 base, and 5 bases lay in between. This CDR3 has 12 residues. CDR1 and CDR2 (germline): SGHTA, FQGNSA. The CDR3 protein is CASSVDNYGYTF. CDR3 nucleotides: TGTGCCAGCAGCGTAGATAACTATGGCTACACCTTC.

The rearrangement links TRBV29-1 to TRBJ1-2; 12 bases align to TRBD1. Looked up from germline, CDR1 is SQVTM and CDR2 is ANQGSEA. CDR3 length: 20 residues. V shed 4 bases, J shed 8 bases, and the junction held 26 bases outside the gene matches. The DNA of the CDR3 is TGCAGCGTTGTAATTGGCTTCGGAGCGCGAAGAGGGACAGGGGGCGGGGGCTACACCTTC. Its translation: CSVVIGFGARRGTGGGGYTF.

CDR3 loop: CASSVGDRVGTEAFF. CDR3 DNA: TGTGCCAGCAGCGTCGGCGACAGGGTCGGCACTGAAGCTTTCTTT. The genes are TRBV9 and TRBJ1-1, with TRBD1 matching over 7 bases. The CDR3 is 15 residues long. V lost 2 bases and J lost 4; bases outside the gene matches: 8. Germline-derived CDR1 and CDR2 are SGDLS and YYNGEE.

The rearrangement joins TRBV5-1 to TRBJ2-5; D is undetermined. V gave up 7 bases and J gave up 5 bases, with 24 bases separating them. The CDR3 runs to 16 residues. CDR1 and CDR2 (germline): SGHRS, YFSETQ. The DNA of the CDR3 is TGCGCCAGCCAGCAGGTGTCCTCGCGGAAGGAGGAGACCCAGTACTTC. The encoded protein is CASQQVSSRKEETQYF.

This clone turned up a few times. At one end, the junction sequence differs from germline, possibly due to a read error. V gene TRBV7-9 combines with J gene TRBJ1-2, with TRBD1 identical over 7 bases. The V gene's germline CDR1 is SEHNR and CDR2 FQNEAQ (reference sequence). This CDR3 region has 10 residues. CDR3: CASSPGQRGF. CDR3 nucleotides: TGTGCCAGCAGCCCGGGACAGCGGGGCTTC. Full variable domain (rest looked up from reference TRBV7-9 and TRBJ1-2): DTGVSQNPRHKITKRGQNVTFRCDPISEHNRLYWYRQTLGQGPEFLTYFQNEAQLEKSRLLSDRFSAERPKGSFSTLEIQRTEQGDSAMYLCASSPGQRGFGSGTRLTVV.

A single count supports this clone. The V call is TRBV18, the J call TRBJ1-1; D is perhaps TRBD1 (5 bases). The CDR3 sequence is 14 residues long. Germline values: CDR1 KGHSH, CDR2 LQKENI. Between the trimmed V and J ends, which lost 2 bases and 4 bases, there was a span of 11 bases. The CDR3 DNA reads TGTGCCAGCTCACCAGACCGAAGGGGCACTGAAGCTTTCTTT. It codes for CASSPDRRGTEAFF.

The CDR3 region is CASNNRGSMNTEAFF. CDR3 nucleotide sequence: TGTGCCAGTAATAACAGGGGGTCCATGAACACTGAAGCTTTCTTT. This chain connects TRBV19 to TRBJ1-1; TRBD1 agrees at 8 bases. Per germline, CDR1 LNHDA and CDR2 SQIVND (reference sequence). V lost 7 bases, J lost 0 bases, and 7 bases stayed unmatched. This CDR3 has 15 amino acids.

This clone was found a few times. The chain employs TRBV19 and TRBJ1-5, with TRBD1 identical over 8 bases. This CDR3 is 15 amino acids long. With V trimmed by 6 bases and J by 2 bases, 6 bases remained unmatched. The germline CDR1 and CDR2 sequences are LNHDA and SQIVND (reference sequence). The CDR3 coding sequence is TGTGCCAGTAGCGGACAGGGAGGGGGCAATCAGCCCCAGCATTTT. It translates to CASSGQGGGNQPQHF.

This rearrangement joins TRBV7-9 to TRBJ2-7; 7 bases agree with TRBD1. CDR3 length equals 15 residues. Unmatched junction bases numbered 9, after V lost 5 bases and J lost 2 bases. Germline V CDR1 and CDR2: SEHNR, FQNEAQ (reference sequence). The CDR3 reads CASSPGQVGAYEQYF. CDR3 coding DNA: TGTGCCAGCAGCCCAGGACAGGTGGGGGCCTACGAGCAGTACTTC.

The chain joins TRBV7-6 to TRBJ2-1; 8 bases line up with TRBD2. The CDR3 length is 17 residues. V shed 2 bases and J 4 bases; nucleotides not matched to a gene: 10. From germline, CDR1 is SGHVS and CDR2 FNYEAQ. CDR3 amino acids: CASSLRVGGGSYNEQFF. The CDR3 nucleotides are TGTGCCAGCAGCTTACGAGTTGGCGGGGGGAGTTACAATGAGCAGTTCTTC.

The chain employs TRBV30 and TRBJ2-7, with D perhaps TRBD1 (5 bases). Deletions cut 5 bases from V and 2 bases from J, with 7 bases between. In germline, CDR1 is GTSNPN, CDR2 SVGIG (reference sequence). This CDR3 is 11 amino acids long. In DNA form, the CDR3 reads TGTGCCTGGGACAGTACCTACGAGCAGTACTTC. Translating gives CAWDSTYEQYF. Together with reference TRBV30 and TRBJ2-7, the CDR3 gives the full variable domain: SQTIHQWPATLVQPVGSPLSLECTVEGTSNPNLYWYRQAAGRGLQLLFYSVGIGQISSEVPQNLSASRPQDRQFILSSKKLLLSDSGFYLCAWDSTYEQYFGPGTRLTVT.

This clone occurred once. The chain employs TRBV27 and TRBJ1-1; D might be TRBD1 (5 bases). Germline-derived CDR1 and CDR2 are MNHEY and SMNVEV (reference sequence). V gave up 4 bases and J gave up 1 base, with 13 bases separating them. This CDR3 has 15 residues. The CDR3 nucleotides read TGTGCCAGCAGTTCAAGGCCGGGGCCGAACACTGAAGCTTTCTTT. Translating it yields CASSSRPGPNTEAFF.

The J gene is TRBJ1-6, the V gene TRBV12-2. TRBV12-2 is a known pseudogene. The CDR3 sequence is 17 residues long. CDR3 region: CASRLRRQGRGNSPLHF. The CDR3 DNA sequence: TGTGCAAGTCGCTTAAGACGGCAGGGCCGGGGGAATTCACCCCTCCACTTT.

The J gene is TRBJ2-5, the V gene TRBV5-6, with D uncertain. Trimming removed 1 base at V and 4 bases at J, with 8 bases between. Germline V CDR1 and CDR2: SGHDT, YYEEEE. This CDR3 is built from 13 residues. The CDR3 DNA is TGTGCCAGCAGCTTGTTAGGGTCAGAGACCCAGTACTTC. Translation gives CASSLLGSETQYF.